One and the same sample provided the 32 T cell receptor beta chains below, sequenced in a study of identical twins. MiXCR was run by TCRdb on the 5' RACE reads, yielding one entry per CDR3 protein. The data show 220,000 or so distinct CDR3 sequences, 5.5% to 7% seen once. These sequences were also reported in another study, on yellow fever vaccine responses in identical twins.

Sequencing was carried out using memory (CD45RO+) T cells sorted from blood. Receptor source: a woman between 18 and 29 years old in good health.

This clonotype was recorded many times. The chain links TRBV20-1 to TRBJ1-1, with D unresolved. CDR1 DFQATT and CDR2 SNEGSKA come from the germline V gene (reference sequence). The V end lost 5 bases, the J end lost 0 bases, and 16 bases lay between the germline ends. The CDR3 has 15 amino acids. CDR3 loop: CSAPTLQTMNTEAFF. Here the CDR3 DNA reads TGCAGTGCTCCGACCCTCCAGACCATGAACACTGAAGCTTTCTTT.

The V and J genes are TRBV7-2 and TRBJ2-5, with D perhaps matching TRBD2 (6 bases). The CDR3 loop spans 13 amino acids. V was shortened by 3 bases and J by 5 bases, with 10 bases between the two germline ends. The germline gives CDR1 SGHTA, CDR2 FQGNSA. The CDR3 reads CASSLGGVETQYF. In DNA, the CDR3 is TGTGCCAGCAGCTTGGGCGGGGTCGAGACCCAGTACTTC.

This clonotype was observed a handful of times. The V and J genes are TRBV5-1 and TRBJ1-3; D may be TRBD1 (6 bases). The CDR3 extends over 15 amino acids. The V end was cut by 4 bases, the J end by 4 bases, with 15 bases between. Germline CDR1 SGHRS, CDR2 YFSETQ. The chain's CDR3 is CASSQTGQLGNTIYF. DNA for the CDR3: TGCGCCAGCAGCCAAACCGGACAGCTGGGAAACACCATATATTTT. The complete variable domain, with remaining parts taken from reference TRBV5-1 and TRBJ1-3, reads KAGVTQTPRYLIKTRGQQVTLSCSPISGHRSVSWYQQTPGQGLQFLFEYFSETQRNKGNFPGRFSGRQFSNSRSEMNVSTLELGDSALYLCASSQTGQLGNTIYFGEGSWLTVV.

The genes are TRBV20-1 and TRBJ2-1; 12 bases fit TRBD2. V trimming: 0 bases; J trimming: 9 bases; junction bases outside the gene matches: 12. From germline, CDR1 is DFQATT and CDR2 SNEGSKA (reference sequence). The CDR3 covers 17 residues. CDR3 coding DNA: TGCAGTGCTAGAGACCTCGGGCCTAGCGGGGGGGATATTGAGCAGTTCTTC. Residues: CSARDLGPSGGDIEQFF.

This clonotype has just a few counts. The genes are TRBV7-8 and TRBJ2-7, with D uncertain. Germline values: CDR1 SGHVS, CDR2 FQNEAQ. V was pared by 1 base and J by 6 bases, with 7 bases between. The CDR3 sequence is 12 residues long. The CDR3 nucleotides are TGTGCCAGCAGCTTAGACCGGAGCGAGCAGTACTTC. It translates to CASSLDRSEQYF.

The rearrangement joins TRBV20-1 to TRBJ2-7; tentatively, D is TRBD2 (5 bases). This CDR3 has 15 residues. V lost 3 bases to trimming and J lost 0 bases, with 15 bases between them. Germline CDR1 and CDR2: DFQATT and SNEGSKA (reference sequence). CDR3 loop: CSASPPEGLSYEQYF. DNA of the CDR3: TGCAGTGCTAGCCCCCCCGAGGGTCTCTCCTACGAGCAGTACTTC.

V usage is TRBV2 and J usage is TRBJ2-1; 11 bases are a match to TRBD2. The ends lost 6 bases at V and 2 bases at J; junction bases unmatched: 9. The CDR3 sequence is 17 residues long. Germline CDR1 and CDR2: SNHLY and FYNNEI. CDR3: CASSRSGRAFPYNEQFF. Here the CDR3 DNA reads TGTGCCAGCAGCCGTAGCGGGAGGGCCTTTCCCTACAATGAGCAGTTCTTC.

The V gene is TRBV24-1, the J gene TRBJ1-2; 9 bases agree with TRBD1. The CDR3 contains 14 residues. Germline CDR1 and CDR2: KGHDR and SFDVKD. With 7 bases clipped from V and 6 bases from J, the junction kept 8 bases outside the gene matches. CDR3 nucleotides: TGTGCCACCAGCGGGGACAGGGAACGACATGGCTACACCTTC. Translation gives CATSGDRERHGYTF.

In its sample, this clonotype was seen many times. This chain joins TRBV4-1 and TRBJ1-1; D might be TRBD1 (6 bases). Germline V CDR1 and CDR2: MGHRA, YSYEKL. Trimming took off 5 bases at V and 0 bases at J, with 7 bases between the two ends. The CDR3 runs to 13 residues. The CDR3 nucleotides read TGCGCCAGCAGCGGACAGATGAACACTGAAGCTTTCTTT. Translated, it gives CASSGQMNTEAFF.

This clonotype was detected a few times. The chain joins TRBV19 to TRBJ2-6; D possibly corresponds to TRBD2 (5 bases). This CDR3 region has 15 residues. V was clipped by 3 bases and J by 4 bases, with 10 bases between them. CDR1 is LNHDA, CDR2 SQIVND, per germline (reference sequence). Here the CDR3 reads CASSIGVSGANVLTF. DNA for the CDR3: TGTGCCAGTAGTATCGGGGTTTCCGGGGCCAACGTCCTGACTTTC.

This rearrangement joins TRBV7-2 to TRBJ2-7; D is uncertain. Germline CDR1 reads SGHTA; CDR2 reads FQGNSA. The CDR3 is 14 amino acids. V gave up 2 bases and J gave up 3 bases, with 11 bases separating them. This CDR3 is CASSLRLGNYEQYV. The DNA of the CDR3 is TGTGCCAGCAGCTTACGGCTAGGGAACTACGAGCAGTACGTC.

This clonotype was counted ten times or more. The rearrangement joins TRBV29-1 to TRBJ2-1, with a tentative D call TRBD1 (6 bases). V lost 4 bases to trimming and J lost 6 bases, with 13 bases between them. Per the germline V gene, CDR1 is SQVTM and CDR2 is ANQGSEA. This CDR3 has 13 residues. The CDR3 DNA sequence: TGCAGCGTTGGACAGGAAAACCTCAATGAGCAGTTCTTC. It encodes CSVGQENLNEQFF.

As concerns this clonotype: The junction departs from germline at one end; a sequencing error may be responsible. The chain couples TRBV3-1 to TRBJ1-2; D unresolved. Looked up from germline, CDR1 is LGHDT and CDR2 is YNNKEL (reference sequence). The CDR3 contains 15 residues. This CDR3 reads CVSSQEDRRGYGYTF. The CDR3, as DNA: TGTGTCAGCAGCCAAGAAGATAGGCGGGGCTATGGCTACACCTTC.

The J gene is TRBJ1-4, the V gene TRBV5-1; 8 positions agree with TRBD1. Germline CDR1 SGHRS, CDR2 YFSETQ. The V segment lost 4 bases and the J segment 8 bases; nucleotides outside the gene matches: 7. The CDR3 is 14 amino acids. The CDR3 is CASSATGGGEKLFF. Written as DNA, the CDR3 is TGCGCCAGCAGCGCTACAGGGGGGGGAGAAAAACTGTTTTTT.

The table lists this clonotype with many counts. This chain connects TRBV12-3 or TRBV12-4 to TRBJ1-6; D ambiguous. The CDR3 length is 12 residues. The V end was cut by 5 bases, the J end by 9 bases, with 8 bases between. The CDR3 nucleotides are TGTGCCAGCAGTCAAGCGAGTTCACCCCTCCACTTT. This sequence encodes CASSQASSPLHF.

This clonotype appeared many times. The chain has TRBV4-1 and TRBJ2-3; D not resolved. V lost 5 bases and J lost 6, with 15 bases in between. This CDR3 spans 14 amino acids. In germline, CDR1 is MGHRA, CDR2 YSYEKL. The CDR3: CASSSQIDGDTQYF. DNA of the CDR3: TGCGCCAGCAGCTCCCAGATCGACGGGGATACGCAGTATTTT.

This clonotype was counted ten times or more. The chain uses TRBV6-1 and TRBJ2-5, with no clear D. The CDR3 runs 15 residues. Trimming took 7 bases from V and 4 from J, leaving 19 bases between them. CDR1 is MNHNS and CDR2 is SASEGT in the germline V gene. CDR3 in DNA: TGTGCCAGCACCGTAACTGACTCGAAGGGAGAGACCCAGTACTTC. It yields the protein CASTVTDSKGETQYF.

This clonotype was seen a handful of times. This chain connects TRBV4-1 to TRBJ2-7; unclear D gene. The CDR3 loop spans 15 amino acids. Between the trimmed V and J ends, which lost 1 base and 2 bases, there was a span of 12 bases. Germline CDR1 reads MGHRA; CDR2 reads YSYEKL. CDR3 in amino acids: CASSQGEALPYEQYF. The DNA for the CDR3 is TGCGCCAGCAGCCAAGGAGAGGCACTCCCCTACGAGCAGTACTTC.

This clonotype was counted many times. V gene TRBV10-3 combines with J gene TRBJ1-1, with TRBD1 as a possible D gene (5 bases). V shed 3 bases and J shed 0 bases, with 8 bases lying between them. CDR1 and CDR2 (germline): ENHRY, SYGVKD. CDR3 length: 14 residues. As DNA, the CDR3 is TGTGCCATCAGTGACGGGGGTCTGAACACTGAAGCTTTCTTT. Translating gives CAISDGGLNTEAFF.

This clonotype was seen ten or more times. The CDR3 DNA follows: TGCGCCAGCAGTGGCGGACAGGGGAAAGACCGTGAGCAGTTCTTC. It encodes CASSGGQGKDREQFF. The gene calls are TRBV10-2 and TRBJ2-1, with 9 bases aligning to TRBD1. The CDR3 runs to 15 residues. The germline V gene encodes CDR1 WSHSY and CDR2 SAAADI. V was clipped by 4 bases and J by 9 bases; unmatched bases: 10.

Ten or more counts support this clonotype. The chain joins TRBV6-1 to TRBJ2-3, with a possible D match to TRBD1 (5 bases). Per germline, CDR1 MNHNS and CDR2 SASEGT. V lost 7 bases to trimming and J lost 0 bases, with 8 bases between them. The CDR3 length is 13 residues. The CDR3 coding sequence is TGTGCCAGCACAGGGCGGAGCACAGATACGCAGTATTTT. This translates into CASTGRSTDTQYF.

This clonotype came up many times. The chain couples TRBV3-1 to TRBJ2-3, with no clear D. Germline CDR1 and CDR2: LGHDT and YNNKEL (reference sequence). This CDR3 region has 17 residues. With 2 bases removed from V and 2 bases from J, the gap between germline ends came to 17 bases. The DNA of the CDR3 is TGTGCCAGCAGCCAAACCCCTACGCGGATTTACACAGATACGCAGTATTTT. Amino acids: CASSQTPTRIYTDTQYF.

This clonotype is termed medium-sized. This rearrangement joins TRBV12-3 or TRBV12-4 to TRBJ1-5, with D hard to call. Trimming left V 2 bases short and J 0 bases short, with 5 bases between. The CDR3 is 14 residues long. In DNA, the CDR3 is TGTGCCAGCAGTTTATTGGGTAGCAATCAGCCCCAGCATTTT. It is translated as CASSLLGSNQPQHF.

A few counts support this clonotype. V usage is TRBV11-1 and J usage is TRBJ1-2; tentatively, D is TRBD1 (5 bases). Trimming removed 1 base from V and 4 bases from J, with 19 bases in between. This CDR3 is built from 17 residues. Germline CDR1 and CDR2: SGHAT and FQDESV (reference sequence). CDR3 nucleotides: TGTGCCAGCAGCTTAGGGCAGGGAGCGAAGGAGGGCTATGGCTACACCTTC. Protein: CASSLGQGAKEGYGYTF.

This clonotype was counted at least ten times. The chain recombines TRBV24-1 with TRBJ2-1; 12 nucleotides align to TRBD1. The CDR3 sequence is 15 residues long. The germline V gene encodes CDR1 KGHDR and CDR2 SFDVKD. V lost 5 bases and J lost 8; bases outside the gene matches: 6. The CDR3 region is CATSGGGTGGDEQFF. The CDR3 DNA is TGTGCCACCAGTGGGGGCGGGACAGGGGGCGATGAGCAGTTCTTC.

This clonotype was detected many times. The chain links TRBV27 to TRBJ1-6, with no clear D. V was cut by 3 bases and J by 8 bases, with 8 bases left in between. The CDR3 has 13 residues. Per the germline V gene, CDR1 is MNHEY and CDR2 is SMNVEV (reference sequence). The CDR3 reads CASSFSSDSPLHF. The CDR3 DNA reads as TGTGCCAGCAGTTTTAGTAGCGATTCACCCCTCCACTTT.

This clonotype appeared a few times. The DNA of the CDR3 is TGCGCCAGCAGCTTGGCCGGTTCGGGTGGAGCAGATACGCAGTATTTT. It specifies CASSLAGSGGADTQYF. The chain employs TRBV5-1 and TRBJ2-3; no clear D. Per germline, CDR1 SGHRS and CDR2 YFSETQ. The CDR3 has 16 amino acids. Trimming removed 0 bases from V and 4 bases from J, with 15 bases in between.

This clonotype was seen many times. The V and J genes are TRBV10-3 and TRBJ2-1; maybe TRBD2 (5 bases). Per germline, CDR1 ENHRY and CDR2 SYGVKD. Trimming cost V 2 bases and J 0 bases, with 17 bases left between them. The length of the CDR3 is 18 residues. The CDR3 is CAISEDNSKGSSYNEQFF. The CDR3 coding sequence is TGTGCCATCAGTGAGGATAATAGTAAAGGGAGCTCCTACAATGAGCAGTTCTTC.

V and J are TRBV25-1 and TRBJ2-5, with 13 bases identical to TRBD2. The CDR3 spans 18 residues. The germline V gene encodes CDR1 MGHDK and CDR2 SYGVNS. After removal of 5 bases from V and 0 bases from J, the junction contained 9 bases not matched to a gene. The CDR3 DNA reads TGTGCCAGCAGTAACCCGGGACTAGCGGGAAAGAACCAAGAGACCCAGTACTTC. It is translated as CASSNPGLAGKNQETQYF.

The chain recombines TRBV5-5 with TRBJ2-7, with a tentative D call TRBD1 (6 bases). The CDR3 has 13 residues. Germline CDR1 SGHKS, CDR2 YYEKEE (reference sequence). Between the trimmed V and J ends, which lost 10 bases and 3 bases, there was a span of 17 bases. CDR3 sequence reads: CASGARPLYEQYF. In DNA, the CDR3 is TGTGCCTCAGGGGCTCGACCTCTCTACGAGCAGTACTTC.

The chain carries TRBV7-3 and TRBJ2-1, with 9 bases that match TRBD2. Germline trimming cut 4 bases from V and 3 bases from J; bases unmatched to any gene: 4. The V gene's germline CDR1 is SGHTA and CDR2 FQGTGA. This CDR3 is built from 15 residues. The CDR3 bases are TGTGCCAGCAGCTCAGGACTAGCGTACTACAATGAGCAGTTCTTC. Its translation is CASSSGLAYYNEQFF.

This clonotype was counted a few times. This chain connects TRBV25-1 to TRBJ2-2; TRBD2 is a possible D gene (5 bases). The V end was cut by 0 bases, the J end by 7 bases, with 9 bases between. This CDR3 spans 14 amino acids. CDR1 is MGHDK and CDR2 is SYGVNS in the germline V gene. Here the CDR3 DNA reads TGTGCCAGCAGTGAATATCGGGGTGTCGGGGAGCTGTTTTTT. Its protein product is CASSEYRGVGELFF.